This paragraph covers one TCR beta chain sequence. This specimen comes from a study of blood T cell repertoires in COVID-19. Study-wide background: Donors in the United States, Italy and Spain gave samples during acute or convalescent COVID-19. Nucleic acid was either cDNA or gDNA, and it came from T cells, B-cell-depleted T cells, or PBMCs.

Under the authors' procedure: How many nucleated cells were present was estimated from reference gene primer amplification. The data were produced by immunoSEQ multiplex PCR, yet TCRdb's version contains in-frame clones alone and is incomplete. That table gives V, J and clone size, and the DNA gave D and trimming. The sample has around 180,000 clones, 80% to 90% seen once. The sequence was collected from a human donor with active or convalescent COVID-19. The donor label of this sample is uncertain. Sequencing was performed on peripheral blood.

CDR3 nucleotides: TGTGCCAGCAGCATAAACAACTATAATTCACCCCTCCACTTT. It codes for CASSINNYNSPLHF. V usage is TRBV7-8 and J usage is TRBJ1-6; D gene ambiguous. Looked up from germline, CDR1 is SGHVS and CDR2 is FQNEAQ. The CDR3 spans 14 residues. V shed 5 bases and J shed 3 bases, with 8 bases lying between them.